The 10 T cell receptor beta chains given below trace back to one sample, sequenced in a study of cytomegalovirus exposure and HLA in healthy donors. Sequencing used immunoSEQ multiplex PCR; TCRdb keeps in-frame clones, though not all of them. The sample records roughly 59,000 clones, approximately 95% being singletons. Sequencing was carried out using PBMCs. The receptors here all came from a woman under 30 in good health and CMV-seropositive.

DNA for the CDR3: TGCGCCAGCAGCCAAGAATTGGCAGGGGCGCAATCCTACGAGCAGTACTTC. Amino acids: CASSQELAGAQSYEQYF. The rearrangement links TRBV4-3 to TRBJ2-7; perhaps TRBD1 as D (6 bases). Germline V gene lookup returns CDR1 LGHNA and CDR2 YSLEER. V dropped 0 bases and J dropped 1 base, with 16 bases sitting between them. The CDR3 totals 17 residues.

CDR3 bases: TGTGCCAGTAGTCCCCTCGACAGGGAAGCGGGCTACACCTTC. It specifies CASSPLDREAGYTF. This rearrangement joins TRBV19 to TRBJ1-2, with TRBD1 identical over 7 bases. J lost 8 bases, V lost 5 bases, and 11 bases had no gene match. Germline-derived CDR1 and CDR2 are LNHDA and SQIVND (reference sequence). The CDR3 spans 14 residues.

The rearrangement links TRBV7-3 to TRBJ2-3; 8 bases are shared with TRBD1. The V gene end was trimmed by 6 bases and the J gene end by 4 bases; junction bases not matched to a gene: 6. Germline V lookup: CDR1 SGHTA, CDR2 FQGTGA. This CDR3 contains 14 residues. The CDR3 protein is CASSRTGRPDTQYF. The CDR3 nucleotides read TGTGCCAGCAGTCGGACAGGGCGCCCAGATACGCAGTATTTT.

This chain links TRBV12-5 with TRBJ2-1; no definite D call. Between the trimmed V and J ends, which lost 9 bases and 7 bases, there was a span of 13 bases. CDR3 length: 12 residues. The germline V gene has CDR1 LGHNT and CDR2 FRNRAP. The CDR3 DNA reads as TGTGCTAGCAGTGGTCGATGGAATGAGCAGTTCTTC. Protein: CASSGRWNEQFF.

The rearrangement links TRBV5-8 to TRBJ2-4; a weak D match, TRBD2 (6 bases). Germline CDR1 is SGHTS and CDR2 is YDEGEE. Trimming removed 7 bases from V and 0 bases from J, with 14 bases in between. The CDR3 runs 15 residues. The CDR3 coding sequence is TGTGCCAGCTCGGGAAGGGAGGCAGCCAAAAACATTCAGTACTTC. Its translation: CASSGREAAKNIQYF.

V and J are TRBV5-1 and TRBJ2-7; 8 bases align to TRBD2. This CDR3 has 14 amino acids. The V gene end was trimmed by 3 bases and the J gene end by 4 bases; junction bases not matched to a gene: 6. Germline V lookup: CDR1 SGHRS, CDR2 YFSETQ. CDR3 protein: CASSSTGGSYEQYF. As DNA, the CDR3 is TGCGCCAGCAGCTCGACGGGGGGGTCTTACGAGCAGTACTTC.

The V and J genes are TRBV18 and TRBJ1-5, with a possible D match to TRBD1 (5 bases). This CDR3 spans 17 amino acids. Germline V gene data show CDR1 as KGHSH and CDR2 as LQKENI. Trimming left V 0 bases short and J 2 bases short, with 14 bases between. CDR3 residues: CASSPPRQIFGNQPQHF. As DNA, the CDR3 is TGTGCCAGCTCACCACCGCGACAGATCTTTGGCAATCAGCCCCAGCATTTT.

The chain links TRBV7-9 to TRBJ1-5; D may be TRBD1 (6 bases). CDR3 length: 14 residues. V was clipped by 6 bases and J by 3 bases, with 12 bases between them. Germline CDR1 SEHNR, CDR2 FQNEAQ (reference sequence). The CDR3 DNA reads TGTGCCAGCAGTCGTACAGGGAACAATCAGCCCCAGCATTTT. As protein: CASSRTGNNQPQHF.

The V gene is TRBV30, the J gene TRBJ1-1; D ambiguous. Trimming shortened V by 5 bases and J by 7 bases, and 8 bases separated the two germline ends. The CDR3 is made up of 10 amino acids. Germline V gene lookup returns CDR1 GTSNPN and CDR2 SVGIG (reference sequence). The CDR3: CAWGGIEAFF. For the CDR3, the DNA is TGTGCCTGGGGAGGCATTGAAGCTTTCTTT. The variable domain in full, completed from reference TRBV30 and TRBJ1-1, reads SQTIHQWPATLVQPVGSPLSLECTVEGTSNPNLYWYRQAAGRGLQLLFYSVGIGQISSEVPQNLSASRPQDRQFILSSKKLLLSDSGFYLCAWGGIEAFFGQGTRLTVV.

V is TRBV28 and J is TRBJ1-4; D remains ambiguous. From germline, CDR1 is MDHEN and CDR2 SYDVKM. Trimming took off 4 bases at V and 0 bases at J, with 12 bases between the two ends. The CDR3 length is 16 residues. CDR3 nucleotide sequence: TGTGCCAGCAGTTCGATGAGGAGTGCAACTAATGAAAAACTGTTTTTT. Translation gives CASSSMRSATNEKLFF.